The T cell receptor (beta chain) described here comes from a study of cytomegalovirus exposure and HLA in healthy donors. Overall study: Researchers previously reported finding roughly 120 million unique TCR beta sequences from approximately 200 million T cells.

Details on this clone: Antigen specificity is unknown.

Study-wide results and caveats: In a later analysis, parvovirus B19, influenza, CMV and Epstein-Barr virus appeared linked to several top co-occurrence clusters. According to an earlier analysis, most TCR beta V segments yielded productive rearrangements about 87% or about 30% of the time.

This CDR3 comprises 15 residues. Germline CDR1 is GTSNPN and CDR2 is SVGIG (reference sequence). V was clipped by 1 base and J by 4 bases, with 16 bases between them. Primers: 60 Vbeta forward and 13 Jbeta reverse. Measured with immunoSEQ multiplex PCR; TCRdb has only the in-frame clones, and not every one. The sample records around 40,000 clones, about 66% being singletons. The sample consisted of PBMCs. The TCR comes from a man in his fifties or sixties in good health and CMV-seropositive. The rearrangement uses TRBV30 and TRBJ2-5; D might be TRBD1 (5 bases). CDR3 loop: CAWSAGQGERETQYF. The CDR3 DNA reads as TGTGCCTGGAGTGCGGGTCAGGGCGAGAGAGAGACCCAGTACTTC.